Sequencing of this T cell receptor (beta chain) was carried out in a study of OX40 agonist ivuxolimab in advanced cancers. Study at large: Patients received ivuxolimab, an agonistic anti-OX40 (CD134) antibody.

Clones were read by immunoSEQ multiplex PCR, and TCRdb kept only the in-frame ones, dropping some. The profile covers around 83,000 clones, with approximately 85% appearing a single time and around 4.3% taken by the ten largest. CDR3 length: 13 amino acids. J was trimmed by 9 bases and V by 10 bases; bases with no gene match: 12. About this clone itself: What it recognizes is unknown.

Findings and caveats of the study: Clonal expansion was seen in CD4+ and CD8+ blood T cells by week 6 at 0.1 to 3.0 mg/kg.

This receptor was obtained from an adult with an advanced solid tumor such as melanoma, head and neck, liver or kidney cancer. The sample here was CD4+ or CD8+ T cells sorted from blood, taken in a trial of the OX40 agonist ivuxolimab. The chain employs TRBV23-1 and TRBJ2-1; 7 bases fit TRBD2. TRBV23-1 belongs to the ORF category, with a function that is uncertain. CDR3: CAITREGRGEQFF. The CDR3, as DNA: TGCGCCATCACTAGGGAGGGTAGGGGTGAGCAGTTCTTC.